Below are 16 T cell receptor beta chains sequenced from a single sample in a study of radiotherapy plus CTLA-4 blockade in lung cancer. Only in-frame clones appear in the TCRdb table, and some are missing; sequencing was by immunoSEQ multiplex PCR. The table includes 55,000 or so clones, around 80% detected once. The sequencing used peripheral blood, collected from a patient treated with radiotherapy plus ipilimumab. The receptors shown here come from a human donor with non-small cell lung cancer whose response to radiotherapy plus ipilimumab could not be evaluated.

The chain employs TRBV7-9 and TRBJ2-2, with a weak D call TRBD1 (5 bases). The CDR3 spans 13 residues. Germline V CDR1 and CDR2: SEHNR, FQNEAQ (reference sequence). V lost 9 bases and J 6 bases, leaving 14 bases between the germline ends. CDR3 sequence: CARTVPAAGELFF. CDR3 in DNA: TGTGCCAGGACAGTTCCAGCCGCCGGGGAGCTGTTTTTT.

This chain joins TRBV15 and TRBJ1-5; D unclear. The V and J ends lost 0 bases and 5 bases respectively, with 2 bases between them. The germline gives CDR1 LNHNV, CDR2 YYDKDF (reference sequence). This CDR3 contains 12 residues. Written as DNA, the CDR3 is TGTGCCACCAGCAGAGACTATCAGCCCCAGCATTTT. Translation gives CATSRDYQPQHF.

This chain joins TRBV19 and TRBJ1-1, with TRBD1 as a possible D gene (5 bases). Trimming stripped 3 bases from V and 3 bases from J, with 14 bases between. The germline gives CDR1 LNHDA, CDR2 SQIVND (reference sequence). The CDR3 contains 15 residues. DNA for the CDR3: TGTGCCAGTAGTATCGGCGGCAGGGTGGACACTGAAGCTTTCTTT. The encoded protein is CASSIGGRVDTEAFF.

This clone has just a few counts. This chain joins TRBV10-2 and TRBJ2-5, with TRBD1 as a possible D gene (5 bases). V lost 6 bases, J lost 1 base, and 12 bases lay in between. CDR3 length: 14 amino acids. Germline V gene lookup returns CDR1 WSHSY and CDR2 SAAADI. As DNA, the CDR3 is TGCGCCAGCAGAGGACACCGCATCCAAGAGACCCAGTACTTC. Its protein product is CASRGHRIQETQYF.

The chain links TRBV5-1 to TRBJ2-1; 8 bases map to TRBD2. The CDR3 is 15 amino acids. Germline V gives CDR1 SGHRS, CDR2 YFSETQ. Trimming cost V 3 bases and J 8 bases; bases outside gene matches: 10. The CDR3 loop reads CASSYATGGLDEQFF. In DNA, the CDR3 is TGCGCCAGCAGCTACGCAACGGGGGGGCTCGATGAGCAGTTCTTC.

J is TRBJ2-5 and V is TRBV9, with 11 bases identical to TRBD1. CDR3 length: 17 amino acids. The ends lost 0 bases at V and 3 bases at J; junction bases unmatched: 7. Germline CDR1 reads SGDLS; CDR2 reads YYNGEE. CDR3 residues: CASSVGRRTGGKETQYF. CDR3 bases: TGTGCCAGCAGCGTAGGGAGGCGGACAGGGGGCAAAGAGACCCAGTACTTC.

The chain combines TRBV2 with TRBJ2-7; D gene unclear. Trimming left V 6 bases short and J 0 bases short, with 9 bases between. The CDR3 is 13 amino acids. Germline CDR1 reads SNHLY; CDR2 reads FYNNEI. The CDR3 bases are TGTGCCAGCAGACTCCTAGGCTCCTACGAGCAGTACTTC. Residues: CASRLLGSYEQYF.

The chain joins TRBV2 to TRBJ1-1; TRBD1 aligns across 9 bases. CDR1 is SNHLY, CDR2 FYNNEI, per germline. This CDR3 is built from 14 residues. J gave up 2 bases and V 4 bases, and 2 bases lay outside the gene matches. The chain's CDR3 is CASSGQGVNTEAFF. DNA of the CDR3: TGTGCCAGCAGTGGACAGGGGGTTAACACTGAAGCTTTCTTT.

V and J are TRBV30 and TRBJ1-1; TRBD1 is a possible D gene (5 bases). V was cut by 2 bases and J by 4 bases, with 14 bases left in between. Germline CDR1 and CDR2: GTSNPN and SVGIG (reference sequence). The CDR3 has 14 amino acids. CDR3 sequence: CAWSPTLRGTEAFF. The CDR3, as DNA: TGTGCCTGGAGTCCGACTCTAAGGGGCACTGAAGCTTTCTTT.

CDR3: CASSPRLYSPSYTF. CDR3 DNA sequence: TGTGCCAGCAGCCCCCGCCTATACAGCCCGAGCTACACCTTC. The V call is TRBV5-8, the J call TRBJ1-2; no firm D call. The CDR3 length is 14 residues. In germline, CDR1 is SGHTS, CDR2 YDEGEE. Between the trimmed V and J ends, which lost 4 bases and 9 bases, there was a span of 19 bases.

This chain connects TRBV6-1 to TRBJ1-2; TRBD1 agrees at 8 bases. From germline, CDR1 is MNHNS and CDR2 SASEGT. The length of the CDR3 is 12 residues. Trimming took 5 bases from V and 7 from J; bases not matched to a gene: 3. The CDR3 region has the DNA TGTGCCAGCAGTCTACAGGGGGTTGGCTACACCTTC. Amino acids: CASSLQGVGYTF.

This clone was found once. The CDR3 DNA reads as TGTGCCAGCAGTGCCCATATTGGGACAGGGGCGGAGACCCAGTACTTC. Amino acids: CASSAHIGTGAETQYF. This chain uses TRBV28 with TRBJ2-5, with TRBD1 matching 10 bases. J was trimmed by 5 bases and V by 5 bases; bases with no gene match: 11. This CDR3 has 16 residues. Germline V gives CDR1 MDHEN, CDR2 SYDVKM. The variable domain in full, completed from reference TRBV28 and TRBJ2-5, reads DVKVTQSSRYLVKRTGEKVFLECVQDMDHENMFWYRQDPGLGLRLIYFSYDVKMKEKGDIPEGYSVSREKKERFSLILESASTNQTSMYLCASSAHIGTGAETQYFGPGTRLLVL.

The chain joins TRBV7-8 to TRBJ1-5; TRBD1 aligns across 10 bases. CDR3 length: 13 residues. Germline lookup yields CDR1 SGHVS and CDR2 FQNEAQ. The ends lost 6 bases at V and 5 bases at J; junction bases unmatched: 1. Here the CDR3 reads CASRGTGDQPQHF. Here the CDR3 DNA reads TGTGCCAGCAGAGGGACAGGGGATCAGCCCCAGCATTTT.

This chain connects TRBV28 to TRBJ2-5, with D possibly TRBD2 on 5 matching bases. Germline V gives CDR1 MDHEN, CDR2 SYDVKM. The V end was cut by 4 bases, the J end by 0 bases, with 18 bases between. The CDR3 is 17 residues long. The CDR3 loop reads CASSSRWVGGYQETQYF. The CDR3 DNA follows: TGTGCCAGCAGTTCTCGGTGGGTCGGCGGGTACCAAGAGACCCAGTACTTC.

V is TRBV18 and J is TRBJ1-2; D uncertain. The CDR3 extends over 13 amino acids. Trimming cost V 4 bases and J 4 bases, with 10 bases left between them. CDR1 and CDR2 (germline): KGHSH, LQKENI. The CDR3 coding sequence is TGTGCCAGCTCACGGGGAGATCCCTATGGCTACACCTTC. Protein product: CASSRGDPYGYTF.

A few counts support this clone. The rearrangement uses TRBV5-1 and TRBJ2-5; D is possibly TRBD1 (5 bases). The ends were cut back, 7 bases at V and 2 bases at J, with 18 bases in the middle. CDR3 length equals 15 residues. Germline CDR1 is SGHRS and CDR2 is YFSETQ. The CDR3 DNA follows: TGCGCCAGCCGCCTCCAGGGAAGCAGTCAAGAGACCCAGTACTTC. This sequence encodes CASRLQGSSQETQYF.